These 3 T cell receptor beta chains share one sample of origin, sequenced in a study of shared clonotypes between healthy human individuals. Here immunoSEQ multiplex PCR was the method, and the copy in TCRdb shows in-frame clones only, minus some. The sample contains around 1.9 million clones, approximately 94% of which appear only once. Naive CD8 cells were CD45RO-negative, positively selected for CCR7, excluding terminally differentiated effector memory CD45RA+ cells. The specimen was naive CD8+ T cells from PBMCs. Receptor source: a man aged 18 to 30 in good health. Some clones in this sample may be carry-over from other donors' samples.

This rearrangement joins TRBV7-8 to TRBJ2-7, with TRBD1 matching over 11 bases. The trim removed 6 bases at V and 3 bases at J, leaving 10 bases unmatched. The V gene's germline CDR1 is SGHVS and CDR2 FQNEAQ. This CDR3 is 16 amino acids long. The CDR3 loop is CASSQPPGQGDYEQYF. The CDR3 DNA is TGTGCCAGCAGTCAACCTCCGGGACAGGGGGACTACGAGCAGTACTTC.

The V call is TRBV28, the J call TRBJ2-1; 9 bases are a match to TRBD2. V dropped 6 bases and J dropped 4; count of bases not matched to a gene: 7. This CDR3 contains 15 residues. Germline lookup yields CDR1 MDHEN and CDR2 SYDVKM. The CDR3 here is CASRKGTSRYNEQFF. The CDR3 nucleotides read TGTGCCAGCAGGAAAGGGACTAGCAGATACAATGAGCAGTTCTTC. Together with reference TRBV28 and TRBJ2-1, the CDR3 gives the full variable domain: DVKVTQSSRYLVKRTGEKVFLECVQDMDHENMFWYRQDPGLGLRLIYFSYDVKMKEKGDIPEGYSVSREKKERFSLILESASTNQTSMYLCASRKGTSRYNEQFFGPGTRLTVL.

The gene calls are TRBV2 and TRBJ2-7, with 8 bases matching TRBD1. The CDR3 consists of 14 residues. Germline V lookup: CDR1 SNHLY, CDR2 FYNNEI. CDR3 loop: CAQEGQGATYEQYF. The CDR3 DNA sequence: TGTGCACAGGAGGGGCAGGGGGCAACCTACGAGCAGTACTTC. Together with reference TRBV2 and TRBJ2-7, the CDR3 gives the full variable domain: EPEVTQTPSHQVTQMGQEVILRCVPISNHLYFYWYRQILGQKVEFLVSFYNNEISEKSEIFDDQFSVERPDGSNFTLKIRSTKLEDSAMYFCAQEGQGATYEQYFGPGTRLTVT.